Shown below are 32 T cell receptor beta chains from a single sample sequenced in a study of Tregs in tolerant kidney transplant recipients. This table comes from immunoSEQ multiplex PCR, and its TCRdb copy is limited to in-frame clones, with some not included. The top ten clones hold about 0.68% of a sample with 240,000 or so clones, approximately 83% of them seen once. Specimen: CD4+ T cells from blood. The receptors here all came from a human donor in good health.

V is TRBV5-5 and J is TRBJ2-7; no reliable D call. Germline V lookup: CDR1 SGHKS, CDR2 YYEKEE (reference sequence). The CDR3 length is 13 residues. V dropped 4 bases and J dropped 2 bases, with 10 bases sitting between them. The CDR3 DNA sequence: TGTGCCAGCAGCCTGGACGGCCCCTACGAGCAGTACTTC. It translates to CASSLDGPYEQYF.

The V gene is TRBV25-1, the J gene TRBJ2-1; TRBD2 aligns across 11 bases. CDR3 length: 16 amino acids. Germline values: CDR1 MGHDK, CDR2 SYGVNS. V was clipped by 0 bases and J by 5 bases; unmatched bases: 3. CDR3 in DNA: TGTGCCAGCAGTGAATATAGCGGGGGGGCTCACAATGAGCAGTTCTTC. Translated, it gives CASSEYSGGAHNEQFF.

V is TRBV18 and J is TRBJ1-4, with 8 bases fitting TRBD1. CDR1 and CDR2 (germline): KGHSH, LQKENI. The CDR3 contains 15 residues. Trimming took 5 bases from V and 7 from J; bases not matched to a gene: 9. The CDR3 protein is CASSSPGGASEKLFF. As DNA, the CDR3 is TGTGCCAGCTCATCCCCAGGGGGCGCATCTGAAAAACTGTTTTTT.

Regarding this clone: Other DNA sequences of this sample code for an identical CDR3. The chain couples TRBV7-2 to TRBJ2-5; a weak D match, TRBD1 (5 bases). The CDR3 sequence is 13 residues long. V was cut by 1 base and J by 3 bases, with 6 bases left in between. From germline, CDR1 is SGHTA and CDR2 FQGNSA. Here the CDR3 DNA reads TGTGCCAGCAGCTTAGACAGGAAAGAGACCCAGTACTTC. Its protein product is CASSLDRKETQYF. The complete variable domain, with remaining parts taken from reference TRBV7-2 and TRBJ2-5, reads GAGVSQSPSNKVTEKGKDVELRCDPISGHTALYWYRQSLGQGLEFLIYFQGNSAPDKSGLPSDRFSAERTGGSVSTLTIQRTQQEDSAVYLCASSLDRKETQYFGPGTRLLVL.

The rearrangement uses TRBV7-2 and TRBJ1-3, with D maybe TRBD1 (6 bases). The CDR3 length is 16 residues. Looked up from germline, CDR1 is SGHTA and CDR2 is FQGNSA. With 0 bases removed from V and 4 bases from J, the gap between germline ends came to 13 bases. CDR3 coding DNA: TGTGCCAGCAGCTTAGCGCTGCTGACAGGCGGAAACACCATATATTTT. Its protein product is CASSLALLTGGNTIYF.

The chain is built from TRBV18 and TRBJ1-1, with D unresolved. V lost 4 bases to trimming and J lost 7 bases, with 7 bases between them. The germline V gene encodes CDR1 KGHSH and CDR2 LQKENI. The CDR3 is 11 amino acids. The CDR3 loop reads CASSLQNEAFF. The CDR3 DNA reads TGTGCCAGCTCACTGCAGAATGAAGCTTTCTTT.

This clone occurred a few times. This chain uses TRBV2 with TRBJ1-2; weak D call: TRBD1 (5 bases). The CDR3 is 13 residues long. In germline, CDR1 is SNHLY, CDR2 FYNNEI. V was clipped by 5 bases and J by 1 base, with 8 bases between them. The CDR3 nucleotides read TGTGCCAGCAGTCGGGACTTTAACTATGGCTACACCTTC. The encoded protein is CASSRDFNYGYTF.

J is TRBJ2-7 and V is TRBV27; 9 positions agree with TRBD1. J gave up 5 bases and V 4 bases, and 18 bases lay outside the gene matches. The CDR3 is made up of 18 amino acids. From germline, CDR1 is MNHEY and CDR2 SMNVEV (reference sequence). The CDR3: CASSSLIPPGTGIHEQYF. CDR3 in DNA: TGTGCCAGCAGTTCTCTTATCCCCCCCGGGACAGGGATCCACGAGCAGTACTTC.

V and J are TRBV9 and TRBJ1-4; 10 bases are a match to TRBD1. V lost 6 bases and J lost 7; bases outside the gene matches: 12. Germline lookup yields CDR1 SGDLS and CDR2 YYNGEE. The CDR3 is 16 residues long. CDR3 bases: TGTGCCAGCACCCACCGTGGAGGGACAGGGGTTGAAAAACTGTTTTTT. The encoded protein is CASTHRGGTGVEKLFF.

About this clone: The junction differs from germline at one of its ends, possibly a read error. This same CDR3 is encoded by further DNA sequences in the sample. V is TRBV6-5 and J is TRBJ1-1; D possibly corresponds to TRBD1 (5 bases). Germline CDR1 reads MNHEY; CDR2 reads SVGAGI. The CDR3 extends over 15 amino acids. The CDR3 nucleotides are TGCGCCAGCAGTCAACCGGGGGTTCAAGCGGCTGAAGCTTTCTTT. This codes for CASSQPGVQAAEAFF.

The count of this clone is one. This chain connects TRBV11-3 to TRBJ2-3; 8 nucleotides agree with TRBD2. The V and J ends lost 3 bases and 1 base, in that order; junction bases with no gene match: 6. This CDR3 has 16 amino acids. Germline loops: CDR1 SGHNT, CDR2 YENEEA. The CDR3 coding sequence is TGTGCCAGCAGCTTGGGGACTAGGTTAGGCACAGATACGCAGTATTTT. Translation gives CASSLGTRLGTDTQYF. Variable domain in full (rest from reference TRBV11-3 and TRBJ2-3): EAGVVQSPRYKIIEKKQPVAFWCNPISGHNTLYWYLQNLGQGPELLIRYENEEAVDDSQLPKDRFSAERLKGVDSTLKIQPAELGDSAVYLCASSLGTRLGTDTQYFGPGTRLTVL.

The chain recombines TRBV19 with TRBJ1-4, with 9 bases matching TRBD1. CDR1 and CDR2 (germline): LNHDA, SQIVND (reference sequence). V lost 8 bases to trimming and J lost 3 bases; unmatched junction nucleotides: 7. The CDR3 contains 15 residues. CDR3 nucleotides: TGTGCCAGTGCAAAAGGGGACAGGGCTAATGAAAAACTGTTTTTT. This codes for CASAKGDRANEKLFF.

The rearrangement joins TRBV10-1 to TRBJ2-3; 11 bases map to TRBD2. V was clipped by 4 bases and J by 0 bases; unmatched bases: 3. Per germline, CDR1 WNHNN and CDR2 SYGVQD (reference sequence). The CDR3 is 16 residues long. CDR3 in DNA: TGCGCCAGCAGTGCTAGACTAGCGGGGAGCACAGATACGCAGTATTTT. It yields the protein CASSARLAGSTDTQYF.

This clone is a singleton in its sample. CDR3 coding DNA: TGTGCCAGCAGCTTAGCGCTAGCCGCCACCGGGGAGCTGTTTTTT. It encodes CASSLALAATGELFF. This chain links TRBV7-2 with TRBJ2-2; TRBD2 might be the D (5 bases). The CDR3 runs to 15 residues. Trimming took off 0 bases at V and 4 bases at J, with 9 bases between the two ends. Germline V CDR1 and CDR2: SGHTA, FQGNSA. Variable domain in full (rest from reference TRBV7-2 and TRBJ2-2): GAGVSQSPSNKVTEKGKDVELRCDPISGHTALYWYRQSLGQGLEFLIYFQGNSAPDKSGLPSDRFSAERTGGSVSTLTIQRTQQEDSAVYLCASSLALAATGELFFGEGSRLTVL.

J is TRBJ2-5 and V is TRBV6-6; 10 bases are a match to TRBD2. The CDR3 has 16 residues. The germline V gene has CDR1 MNHNY and CDR2 SVGAGI (reference sequence). Losses at the gene ends were 4 bases for V and 1 base for J; bases not matched to a gene: 6. This CDR3 is CASSSSKRGGQETQYF. CDR3 DNA sequence: TGTGCCAGCAGTTCTTCCAAGCGGGGGGGCCAAGAGACCCAGTACTTC.

This clone was observed once. The rearrangement uses TRBV6-6 and TRBJ2-7; unclear D gene. V gave up 4 bases and J gave up 1 base, with 11 bases separating them. Germline CDR1 and CDR2: MNHNY and SVGAGI (reference sequence). This CDR3 contains 14 residues. The CDR3 region has the DNA TGTGCCAGCAGTTTCGAGGACGGTTCCTACGAGCAGTACTTC. As protein: CASSFEDGSYEQYF.

This clone was counted a single time. This sequence joins TRBV25-1 and TRBJ2-1; D uncertain. There are 14 residues in the CDR3. From germline, CDR1 is MGHDK and CDR2 SYGVNS. V shed 4 bases and J shed 0 bases, with 7 bases lying between them. CDR3 residues: CASSVSSSYNEQFF. CDR3 nucleotide sequence: TGTGCCAGCAGTGTCTCGAGCTCCTACAATGAGCAGTTCTTC.

The chain combines TRBV2 with TRBJ2-2, with 10 bases identical to TRBD1. The germline V gene has CDR1 SNHLY and CDR2 FYNNEI. CDR3 length: 14 amino acids. V dropped 8 bases and J dropped 7; count of bases not matched to a gene: 7. CDR3 in DNA: TGTGCCAGCGGAGCGGACAGGGGGATCGGGGAGCTGTTTTTT. This translates into CASGADRGIGELFF.

This clone has more than one count but fewer than ten. V usage is TRBV7-3 and J usage is TRBJ1-6; the D gene is possibly TRBD1 (5 bases). The V and J ends lost 0 bases and 16 bases respectively, with 13 bases between them. The CDR3 covers 13 residues. Germline V gene lookup returns CDR1 SGHTA and CDR2 FQGTGA. DNA of the CDR3: TGTGCCAGCAGCTTAACGAGGGAGGGGAGGCTCCACTTT. This sequence encodes CASSLTREGRLHF.

The V call is TRBV6-5, the J call TRBJ2-1, with 12 bases matching TRBD2. There are 14 residues in the CDR3. Germline trimming cut 8 bases from V and 5 bases from J; bases unmatched to any gene: 4. Per the germline V gene, CDR1 is MNHEY and CDR2 is SVGAGI. DNA of the CDR3: TGTGCCAGCGCCTGGACTAGCGGGGACAATGAGCAGTTCTTC. Translation: CASAWTSGDNEQFF.

The chain recombines TRBV5-6 with TRBJ1-1; the D is unclear. V was cut by 4 bases and J by 1 base, with 11 bases left in between. Per germline, CDR1 SGHDT and CDR2 YYEEEE. The CDR3 is made up of 14 amino acids. For the CDR3, the DNA is TGTGCCAGCAGCATCCTTGACCGGAACACTGAAGCTTTCTTT. Amino acid sequence: CASSILDRNTEAFF.

The rearrangement uses TRBV5-1 and TRBJ2-2; 13 positions agree with TRBD2. CDR1 SGHRS and CDR2 YFSETQ come from the germline V gene. The CDR3 totals 16 residues. The junction had 4 bases not matched to a gene; V was cut back by 4 bases and J by 4 bases. The CDR3 region is CASSVLAGGVTGELFF. The DNA of the CDR3 is TGCGCCAGCAGCGTACTAGCGGGAGGGGTCACCGGGGAGCTGTTTTTT.

Only one count was recorded for this clone. A junction boundary mismatches the germline segment, possibly from a read error. V usage is TRBV7-7 and J usage is TRBJ1-5; unclear D gene. Germline V gene lookup returns CDR1 SSHAT and CDR2 FNYEAQ (reference sequence). The CDR3 runs 13 residues. The CDR3 DNA is TGTGCTAGCAGCTTAGCCGACAATCAGCCCCAGCATTTT. It translates to CASSLADNQPQHF.

The chain is built from TRBV18 and TRBJ2-5; perhaps TRBD1 as D (6 bases). The end of the DNA aligns better with TRBJ2-7, so the J call may be wrong. Germline lookup yields CDR1 KGHSH and CDR2 LQKENI. The CDR3 loop spans 13 amino acids. The CDR3 reads CASSPGGLDEQYF. CDR3 DNA: TGTGCCAGCTCACCAGGGGGCCTCGACGAGCAGTACTTC.

CDR3 nucleotide sequence: TGTGCCAGTAGTATCGCGTCGGACAGGATGAACACTGAAGCTTTCTTT. It codes for CASSIASDRMNTEAFF. V and J are TRBV19 and TRBJ1-1; 7 bases fit TRBD1. Per the germline V gene, CDR1 is LNHDA and CDR2 is SQIVND (reference sequence). Trimming took 3 bases from V and 0 from J; bases not matched to a gene: 7. There are 16 residues in the CDR3.

This rearrangement joins TRBV19 to TRBJ2-7, with TRBD1 matching over 8 bases. There are 14 residues in the CDR3. Germline loops: CDR1 LNHDA, CDR2 SQIVND (reference sequence). Losses at the gene ends were 5 bases for V and 3 bases for J; bases not matched to a gene: 6. The CDR3 DNA sequence: TGTGCCAGTAGTCCCGCCGGGACAGGCTACGAGCAGTACTTC. Its protein product is CASSPAGTGYEQYF.

This chain links TRBV6-5 with TRBJ1-2; the match to TRBD1 covers 7 bases. Trimming took 5 bases from V and 8 from J; bases not matched to a gene: 8. The CDR3 has 13 amino acids. Germline loops: CDR1 MNHEY, CDR2 SVGAGI. The CDR3 sequence: CASSETGISGYTF. CDR3 bases: TGTGCCAGCAGTGAGACAGGGATAAGCGGCTACACCTTC.

This chain joins TRBV4-2 and TRBJ1-3; D uncertain. This CDR3 is 17 amino acids long. Germline assignment: CDR1 LGHNA and CDR2 YNFKEQ. Deletions cut 1 base from V and 0 bases from J, with 13 bases between. In DNA form, the CDR3 reads TGTGCCAGCAGCCAAGTTGGGGTAACGAGCTCTGGAAACACCATATATTTT. It encodes CASSQVGVTSSGNTIYF.

The CDR3 nucleotides are TGTGCCAGTAGTGGACTGGGACAATCAAATCAGCCCCAGCATTTT. It specifies CASSGLGQSNQPQHF. V is TRBV19 and J is TRBJ1-5, with D maybe TRBD1 (6 bases). CDR1 LNHDA and CDR2 SQIVND come from the germline V gene (reference sequence). This CDR3 has 15 amino acids. V was trimmed by 5 bases and J by 4 bases, leaving 15 bases between them.

In this sample, this clone turned up a few times. The chain recombines TRBV27 with TRBJ2-5; D not resolved. Trimming cost V 6 bases and J 5 bases, with 10 bases left between them. CDR1 MNHEY and CDR2 SMNVEV come from the germline V gene (reference sequence). The CDR3 extends over 12 amino acids. CDR3 nucleotides: TGTGCCAGCAGCCCGATAGGGGAGACCCAGTACTTC. Translating it yields CASSPIGETQYF.

The chain has TRBV18 and TRBJ1-1; no firm D call. V lost 3 bases and J lost 3, with 11 bases in between. CDR1 KGHSH and CDR2 LQKENI come from the germline V gene. The CDR3 runs 14 residues. Here the CDR3 reads CASSPLARDTEAFF. The DNA for the CDR3 is TGTGCCAGCTCACCCTTAGCGAGAGACACTGAAGCTTTCTTT.

The chain uses TRBV12-5 and TRBJ1-6; no clear D gene. This CDR3 comprises 13 residues. Germline CDR1 is LGHNT and CDR2 is FRNRAP. Trimming took 0 bases from V and 8 from J, leaving 5 bases between them. DNA of the CDR3: TGTGCTAGTGGTTTGGTAGAGGATTCACCCCTCCACTTT. It translates to CASGLVEDSPLHF.